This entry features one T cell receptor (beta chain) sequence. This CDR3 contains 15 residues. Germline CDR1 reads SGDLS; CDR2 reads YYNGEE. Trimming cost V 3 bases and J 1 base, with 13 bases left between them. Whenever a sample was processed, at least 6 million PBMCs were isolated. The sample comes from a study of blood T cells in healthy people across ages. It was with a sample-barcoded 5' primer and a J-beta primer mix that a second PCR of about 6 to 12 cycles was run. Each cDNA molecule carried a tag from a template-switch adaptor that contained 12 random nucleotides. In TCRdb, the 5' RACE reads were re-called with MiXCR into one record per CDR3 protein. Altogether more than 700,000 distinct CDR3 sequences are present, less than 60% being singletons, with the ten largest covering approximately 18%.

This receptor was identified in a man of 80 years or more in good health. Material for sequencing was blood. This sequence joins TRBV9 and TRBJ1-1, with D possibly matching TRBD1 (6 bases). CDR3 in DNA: TGTGCCAGCAGCGAGACCGGGACACCGAACACTGAAGCTTTCTTT. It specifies CASSETGTPNTEAFF.